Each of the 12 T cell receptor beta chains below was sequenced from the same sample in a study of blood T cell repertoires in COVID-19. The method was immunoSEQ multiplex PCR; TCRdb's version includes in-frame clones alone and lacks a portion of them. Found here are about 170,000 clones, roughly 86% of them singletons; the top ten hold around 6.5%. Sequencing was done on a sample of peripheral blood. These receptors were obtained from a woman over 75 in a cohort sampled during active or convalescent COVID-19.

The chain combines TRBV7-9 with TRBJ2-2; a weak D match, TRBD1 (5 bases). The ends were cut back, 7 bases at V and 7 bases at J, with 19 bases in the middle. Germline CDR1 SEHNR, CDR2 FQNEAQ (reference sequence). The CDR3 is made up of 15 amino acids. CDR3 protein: CASTHPTALGGELFF. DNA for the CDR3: TGTGCCAGCACCCACCCGACAGCCTTAGGCGGGGAGCTGTTTTTT.

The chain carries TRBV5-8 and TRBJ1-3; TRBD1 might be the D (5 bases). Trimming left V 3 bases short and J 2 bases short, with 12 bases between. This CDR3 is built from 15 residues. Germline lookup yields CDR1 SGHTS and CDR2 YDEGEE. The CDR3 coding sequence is TGTGCCAGCAGCTACAGGCTGCCGGCTGGAAACACCATATATTTT. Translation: CASSYRLPAGNTIYF.

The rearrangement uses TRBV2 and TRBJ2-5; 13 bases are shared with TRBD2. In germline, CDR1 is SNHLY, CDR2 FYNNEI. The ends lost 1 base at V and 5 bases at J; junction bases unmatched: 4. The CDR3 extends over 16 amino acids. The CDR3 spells CASSEGTSGSGETQYF. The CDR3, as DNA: TGTGCCAGCAGTGAAGGGACTAGCGGGAGTGGGGAGACCCAGTACTTC. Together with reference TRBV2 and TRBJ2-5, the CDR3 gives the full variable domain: EPEVTQTPSHQVTQMGQEVILRCVPISNHLYFYWYRQILGQKVEFLVSFYNNEISEKSEIFDDQFSVERPDGSNFTLKIRSTKLEDSAMYFCASSEGTSGSGETQYFGPGTRLLVL.

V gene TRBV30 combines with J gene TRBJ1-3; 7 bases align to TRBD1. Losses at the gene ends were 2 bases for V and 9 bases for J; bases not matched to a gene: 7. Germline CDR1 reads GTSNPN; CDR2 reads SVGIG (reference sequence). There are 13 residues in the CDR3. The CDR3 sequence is CAWSSRGRSTIYF. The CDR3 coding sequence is TGTGCCTGGAGTAGTAGGGGGCGAAGCACCATATATTTT. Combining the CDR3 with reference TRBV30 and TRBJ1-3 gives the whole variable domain SQTIHQWPATLVQPVGSPLSLECTVEGTSNPNLYWYRQAAGRGLQLLFYSVGIGQISSEVPQNLSASRPQDRQFILSSKKLLLSDSGFYLCAWSSRGRSTIYFGEGSWLTVV.

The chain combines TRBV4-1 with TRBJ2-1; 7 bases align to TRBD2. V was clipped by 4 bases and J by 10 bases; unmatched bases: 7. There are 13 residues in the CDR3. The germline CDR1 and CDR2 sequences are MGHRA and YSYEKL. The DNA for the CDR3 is TGCGCCAGCAGCCGGGAGGGCTTCAGGGAGCAGTTCTTC. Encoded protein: CASSREGFREQFF.

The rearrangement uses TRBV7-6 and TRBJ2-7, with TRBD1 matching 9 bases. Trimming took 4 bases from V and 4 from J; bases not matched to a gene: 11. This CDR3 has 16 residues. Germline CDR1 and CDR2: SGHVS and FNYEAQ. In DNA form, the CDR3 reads TGTGCCAGCAGCTCTCCCCCGGGACAGGGCTGGTACGAGCAGTACGTC. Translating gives CASSSPPGQGWYEQYV.

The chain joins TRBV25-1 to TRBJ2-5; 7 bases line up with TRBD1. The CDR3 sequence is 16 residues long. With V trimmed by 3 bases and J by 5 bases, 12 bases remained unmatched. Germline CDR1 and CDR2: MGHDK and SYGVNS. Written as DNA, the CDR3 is TGTGCCAGCAGTGACCAAGACAGGGTAATTACGGAGACCCAGTACTTC. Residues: CASSDQDRVITETQYF. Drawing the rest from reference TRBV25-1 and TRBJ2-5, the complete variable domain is EADIYQTPRYLVIGTGKKITLECSQTMGHDKMYWYQQDPGMELHLIHYSYGVNSTEKGDLSSESTVSRIRTEHFPLTLESARPSHTSQYLCASSDQDRVITETQYFGPGTRLLVL.

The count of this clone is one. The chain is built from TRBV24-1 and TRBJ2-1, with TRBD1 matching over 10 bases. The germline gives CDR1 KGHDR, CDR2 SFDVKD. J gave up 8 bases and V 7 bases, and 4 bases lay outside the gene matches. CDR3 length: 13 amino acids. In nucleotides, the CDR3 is TGTGCCACCAGGAGGACAGGGGGGGATGAGCAGTTCTTC. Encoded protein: CATRRTGGDEQFF.

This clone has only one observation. The CDR3 protein is CASSLRGMVPYGYTF. CDR3 nucleotides: TGTGCCAGCAGCTTACGGGGGATGGTTCCCTATGGCTACACCTTC. The chain couples TRBV7-2 to TRBJ1-2, with a weak D call TRBD1 (5 bases). V was shortened by 2 bases and J by 4 bases, with 14 bases between the two germline ends. CDR1 SGHTA and CDR2 FQGNSA come from the germline V gene. There are 15 residues in the CDR3.

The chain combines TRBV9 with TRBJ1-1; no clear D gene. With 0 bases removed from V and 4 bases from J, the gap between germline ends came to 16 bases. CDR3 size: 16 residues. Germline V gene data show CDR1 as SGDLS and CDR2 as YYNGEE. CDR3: CASSVAPTGLSTEAFF. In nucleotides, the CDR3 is TGTGCCAGCAGCGTAGCCCCAACGGGGTTGAGCACTGAAGCTTTCTTT.

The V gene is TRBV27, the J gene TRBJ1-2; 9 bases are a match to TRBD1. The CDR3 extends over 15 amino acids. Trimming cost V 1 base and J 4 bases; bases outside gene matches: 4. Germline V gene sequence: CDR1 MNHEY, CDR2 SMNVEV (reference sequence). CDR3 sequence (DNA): TGTGCCAGCAGTTTATTTCGACAGGGGGGCTATGGCTACACCTTC. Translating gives CASSLFRQGGYGYTF.

CDR3 protein: CASSQAGQGDQPQHF. The CDR3 nucleotides are TGCGCCAGCAGCCAAGCAGGACAGGGCGATCAGCCCCAGCATTTT. The J gene is TRBJ1-5, the V gene TRBV4-1, with 8 bases that match TRBD1. The CDR3 extends over 15 amino acids. CDR1 and CDR2 from the germline V gene are MGHRA and YSYEKL. V lost 1 base, J lost 5 bases, and 4 bases stayed unmatched.